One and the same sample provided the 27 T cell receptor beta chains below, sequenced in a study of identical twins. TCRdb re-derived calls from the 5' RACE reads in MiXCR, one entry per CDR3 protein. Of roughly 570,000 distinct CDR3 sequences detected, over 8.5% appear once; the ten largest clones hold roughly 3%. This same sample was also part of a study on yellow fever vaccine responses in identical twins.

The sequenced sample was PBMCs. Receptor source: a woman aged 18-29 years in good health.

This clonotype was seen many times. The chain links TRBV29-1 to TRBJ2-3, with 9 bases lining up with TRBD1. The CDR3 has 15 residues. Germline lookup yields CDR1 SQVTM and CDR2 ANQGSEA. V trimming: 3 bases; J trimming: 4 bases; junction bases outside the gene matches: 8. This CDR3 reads CSVDVGTGNADTQYF. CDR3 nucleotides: TGCAGCGTTGATGTAGGGACAGGGAATGCAGATACGCAGTATTTT.

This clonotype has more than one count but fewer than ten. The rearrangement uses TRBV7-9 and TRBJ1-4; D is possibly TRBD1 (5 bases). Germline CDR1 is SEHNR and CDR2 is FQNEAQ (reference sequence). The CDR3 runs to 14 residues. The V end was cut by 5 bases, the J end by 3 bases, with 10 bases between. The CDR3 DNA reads TGTGCCAGCAGCGTCCGGGGGTCTAATGAAAAACTGTTTTTT. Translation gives CASSVRGSNEKLFF.

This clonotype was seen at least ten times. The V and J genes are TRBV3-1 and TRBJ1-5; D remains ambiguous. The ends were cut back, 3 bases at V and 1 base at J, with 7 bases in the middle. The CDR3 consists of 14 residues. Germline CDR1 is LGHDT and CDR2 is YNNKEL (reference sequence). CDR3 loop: CASSQGISNQPQHF. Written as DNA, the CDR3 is TGTGCCAGCAGCCAGGGTATCAGCAATCAGCCCCAGCATTTT.

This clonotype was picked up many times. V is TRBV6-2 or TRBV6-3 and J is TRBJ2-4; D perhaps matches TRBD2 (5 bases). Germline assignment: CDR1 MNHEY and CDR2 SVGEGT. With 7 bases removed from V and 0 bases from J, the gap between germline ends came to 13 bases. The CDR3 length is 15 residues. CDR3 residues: CASKSLAVAKNIQYF. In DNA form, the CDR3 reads TGTGCCAGCAAGTCCCTAGCTGTAGCCAAAAACATTCAGTACTTC.

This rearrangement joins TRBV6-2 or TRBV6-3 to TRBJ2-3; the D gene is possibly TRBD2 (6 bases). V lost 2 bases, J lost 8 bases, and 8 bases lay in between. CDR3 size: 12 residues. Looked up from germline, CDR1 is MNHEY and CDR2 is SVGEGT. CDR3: CASSYPSVTQYF. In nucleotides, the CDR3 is TGTGCCAGCAGTTACCCTAGCGTTACGCAGTATTTT.

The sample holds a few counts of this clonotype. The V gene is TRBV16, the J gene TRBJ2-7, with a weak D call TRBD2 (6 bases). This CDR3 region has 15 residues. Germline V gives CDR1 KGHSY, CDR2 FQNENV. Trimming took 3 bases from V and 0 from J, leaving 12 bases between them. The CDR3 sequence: CASSQGGASSYEQYF. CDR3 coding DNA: TGTGCCAGCAGCCAGGGGGGAGCGAGCTCCTACGAGCAGTACTTC. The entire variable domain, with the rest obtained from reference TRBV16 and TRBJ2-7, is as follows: GEEVAQTPKHLVRGEGQKAKLYCAPIKGHSYVFWYQQVLKNEFKFLISFQNENVFDETGMPKERFSAKCLPNSPCSLEIQATKLEDSAVYFCASSQGGASSYEQYFGPGTRLTVT.

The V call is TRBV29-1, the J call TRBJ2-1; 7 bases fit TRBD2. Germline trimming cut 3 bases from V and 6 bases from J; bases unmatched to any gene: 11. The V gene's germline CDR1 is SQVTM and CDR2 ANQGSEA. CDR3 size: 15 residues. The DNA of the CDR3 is TGCAGCGTTGAGAACCGGGGAGGGTTCGGCAATGAGCAGTTCTTC. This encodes CSVENRGGFGNEQFF.

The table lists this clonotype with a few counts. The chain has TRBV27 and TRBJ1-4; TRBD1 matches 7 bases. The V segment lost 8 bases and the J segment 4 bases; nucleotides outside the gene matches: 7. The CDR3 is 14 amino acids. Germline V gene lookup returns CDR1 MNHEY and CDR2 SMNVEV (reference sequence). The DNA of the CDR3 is TGTGCCAGCCGGGGGGACAGCGTTAATGAAAAACTGTTTTTT. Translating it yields CASRGDSVNEKLFF.

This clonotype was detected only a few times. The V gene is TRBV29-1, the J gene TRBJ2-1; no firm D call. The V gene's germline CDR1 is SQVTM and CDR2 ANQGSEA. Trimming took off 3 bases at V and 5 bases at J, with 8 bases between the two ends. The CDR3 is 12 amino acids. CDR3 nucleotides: TGCAGCGTTGAGGACGACCACAATGAGCAGTTCTTC. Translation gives CSVEDDHNEQFF.

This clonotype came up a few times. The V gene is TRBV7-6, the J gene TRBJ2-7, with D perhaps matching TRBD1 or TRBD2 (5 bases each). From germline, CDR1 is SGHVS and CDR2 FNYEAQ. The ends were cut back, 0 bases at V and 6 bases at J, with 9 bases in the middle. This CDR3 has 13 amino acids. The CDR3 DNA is TGTGCCAGCAGCTTAGCAGGGGAGCGCGAGCAGTACTTC. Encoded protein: CASSLAGEREQYF. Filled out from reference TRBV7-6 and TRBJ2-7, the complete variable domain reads GAGVSQSPRYKVTKRGQDVALRCDPISGHVSLYWYRQALGQGPEFLTYFNYEAQQDKSGLPNDRFSAERPEGSISTLTIQRTEQRDSAMYRCASSLAGEREQYFGPGTRLTVT.

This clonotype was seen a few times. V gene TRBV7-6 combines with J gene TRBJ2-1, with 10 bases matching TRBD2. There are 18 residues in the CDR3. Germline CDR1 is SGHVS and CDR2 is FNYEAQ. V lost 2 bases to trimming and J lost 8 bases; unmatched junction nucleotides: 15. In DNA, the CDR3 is TGTGCCAGCAGCTTATTCTCCGCTAGCGGGGGCCCTATACATGAGCAGTTCTTC. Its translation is CASSLFSASGGPIHEQFF.

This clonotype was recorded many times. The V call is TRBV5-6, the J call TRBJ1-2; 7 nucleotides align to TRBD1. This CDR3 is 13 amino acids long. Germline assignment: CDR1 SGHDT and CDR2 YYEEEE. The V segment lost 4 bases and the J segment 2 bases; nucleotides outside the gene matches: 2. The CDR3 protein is CASSADRNYGYTF. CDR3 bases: TGTGCCAGCAGCGCGGACAGGAACTATGGCTACACCTTC.

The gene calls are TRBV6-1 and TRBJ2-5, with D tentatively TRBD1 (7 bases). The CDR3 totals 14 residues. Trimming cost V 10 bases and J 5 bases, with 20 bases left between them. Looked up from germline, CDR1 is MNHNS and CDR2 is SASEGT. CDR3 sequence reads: CATARQGGTETQYF. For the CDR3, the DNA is TGTGCCACCGCACGACAGGGAGGTACGGAGACCCAGTACTTC.

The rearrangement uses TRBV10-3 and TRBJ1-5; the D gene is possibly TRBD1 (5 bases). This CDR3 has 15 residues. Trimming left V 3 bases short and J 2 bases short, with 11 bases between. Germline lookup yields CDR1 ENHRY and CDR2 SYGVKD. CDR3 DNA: TGTGCCATCAGTGACGCGGGGGATGGCAATCAGCCCCAGCATTTT. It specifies CAISDAGDGNQPQHF.

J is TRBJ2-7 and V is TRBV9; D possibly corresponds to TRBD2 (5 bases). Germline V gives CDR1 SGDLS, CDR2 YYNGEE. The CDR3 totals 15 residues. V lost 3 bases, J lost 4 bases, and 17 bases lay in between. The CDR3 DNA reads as TGTGCCAGCAGCGCCAGCGGTCAGGTCGGATACGAGCAGTACTTC. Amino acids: CASSASGQVGYEQYF.

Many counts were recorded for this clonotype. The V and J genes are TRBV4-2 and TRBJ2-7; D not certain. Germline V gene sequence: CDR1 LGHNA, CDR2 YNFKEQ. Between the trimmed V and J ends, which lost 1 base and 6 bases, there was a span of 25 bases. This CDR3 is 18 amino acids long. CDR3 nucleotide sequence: TGTGCCAGCAGCCAAGTCTTGCCTATCGAGACCCTACTTGGCGAGCAGTACTTC. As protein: CASSQVLPIETLLGEQYF.

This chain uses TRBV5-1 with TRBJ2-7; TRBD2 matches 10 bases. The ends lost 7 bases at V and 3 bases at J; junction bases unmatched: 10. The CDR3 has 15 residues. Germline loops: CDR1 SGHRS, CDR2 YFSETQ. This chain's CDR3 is CASRRTSGDNYEQYF. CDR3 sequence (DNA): TGCGCCAGCCGCCGGACTAGCGGAGATAACTACGAGCAGTACTTC.

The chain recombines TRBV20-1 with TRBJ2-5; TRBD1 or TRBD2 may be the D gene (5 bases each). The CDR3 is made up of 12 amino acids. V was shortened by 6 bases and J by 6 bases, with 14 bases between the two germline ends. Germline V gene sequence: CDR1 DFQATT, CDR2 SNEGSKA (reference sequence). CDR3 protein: CSANEGPKTQYF. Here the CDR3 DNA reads TGCAGTGCCAATGAGGGGCCCAAGACCCAGTACTTC.

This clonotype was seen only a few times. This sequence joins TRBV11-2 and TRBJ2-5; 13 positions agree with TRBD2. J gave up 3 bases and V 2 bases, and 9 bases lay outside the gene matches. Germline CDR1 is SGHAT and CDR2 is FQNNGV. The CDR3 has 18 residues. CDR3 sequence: CASSLTVLAGGVEETQYF. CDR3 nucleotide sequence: TGTGCCAGCAGCTTAACTGTACTAGCGGGAGGGGTTGAAGAGACCCAGTACTTC. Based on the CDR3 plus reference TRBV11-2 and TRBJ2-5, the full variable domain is EAGVAQSPRYKIIEKRQSVAFWCNPISGHATLYWYQQILGQGPKLLIQFQNNGVVDDSQLPKDRFSAERLKGVDSTLKIQPAKLEDSAVYLCASSLTVLAGGVEETQYFGPGTRLLVL.

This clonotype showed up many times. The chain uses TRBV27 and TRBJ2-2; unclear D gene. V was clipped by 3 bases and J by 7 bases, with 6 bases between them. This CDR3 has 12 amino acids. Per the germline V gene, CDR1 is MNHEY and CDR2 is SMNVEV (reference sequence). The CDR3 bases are TGTGCCAGCAGTTTGTCAGGCGGGGAGCTGTTTTTT. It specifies CASSLSGGELFF.

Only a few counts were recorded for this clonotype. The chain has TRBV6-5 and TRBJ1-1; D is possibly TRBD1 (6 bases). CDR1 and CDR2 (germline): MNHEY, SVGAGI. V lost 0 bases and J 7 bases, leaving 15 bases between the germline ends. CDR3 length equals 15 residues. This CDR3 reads CASSYSSGGNSEAFF. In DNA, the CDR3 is TGTGCCAGCAGTTACTCGAGTGGGGGCAATAGTGAAGCTTTCTTT.

The CDR3 protein is CSVEQQGLYEQYF. The CDR3 nucleotides are TGCAGCGTTGAACAACAGGGATTGTACGAGCAGTACTTC. The chain couples TRBV29-1 to TRBJ2-7; D may be TRBD1 (6 bases). Between the trimmed V and J ends, which lost 2 bases and 4 bases, there was a span of 12 bases. CDR1 and CDR2 from the germline V gene are SQVTM and ANQGSEA. The CDR3 runs 13 residues.

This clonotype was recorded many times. CDR3 sequence reads: CASSPVAVYPGELFF. The DNA for the CDR3 is TGTGCCAGCAGTCCTGTTGCAGTCTATCCCGGGGAGCTGTTTTTT. The chain has TRBV7-2 and TRBJ2-2; no reliable D call. Germline V gene sequence: CDR1 SGHTA, CDR2 FQGNSA. The CDR3 is 15 residues long. Trimming shortened V by 6 bases and J by 6 bases, and 17 bases separated the two germline ends.

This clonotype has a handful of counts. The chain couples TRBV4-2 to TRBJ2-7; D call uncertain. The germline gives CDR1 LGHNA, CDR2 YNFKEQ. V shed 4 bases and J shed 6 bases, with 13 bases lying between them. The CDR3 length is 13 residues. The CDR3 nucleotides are TGTGCCAGCAGCCCCGGGCTCCTCTGCGAGCAGTACTTC. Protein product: CASSPGLLCEQYF.

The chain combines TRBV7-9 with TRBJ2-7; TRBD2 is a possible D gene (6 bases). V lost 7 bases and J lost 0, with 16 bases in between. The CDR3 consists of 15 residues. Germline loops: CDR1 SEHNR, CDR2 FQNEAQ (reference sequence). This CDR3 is CASTSEGFGSYEQYF. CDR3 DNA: TGTGCCAGCACTTCGGAGGGCTTCGGCTCCTACGAGCAGTACTTC.

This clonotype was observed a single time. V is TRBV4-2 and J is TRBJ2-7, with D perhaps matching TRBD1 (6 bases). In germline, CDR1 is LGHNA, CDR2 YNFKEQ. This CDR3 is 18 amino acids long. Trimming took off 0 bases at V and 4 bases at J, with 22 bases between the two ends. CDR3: CASSQDRDIGVGVYEQYF. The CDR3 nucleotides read TGTGCCAGCAGCCAAGATCGGGACATTGGGGTCGGGGTTTACGAGCAGTACTTC.

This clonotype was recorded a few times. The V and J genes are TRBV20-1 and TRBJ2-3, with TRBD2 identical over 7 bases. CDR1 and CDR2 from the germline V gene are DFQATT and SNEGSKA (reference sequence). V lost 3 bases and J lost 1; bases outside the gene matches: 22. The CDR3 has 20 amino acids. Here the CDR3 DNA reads TGCAGTGCTAGCGGGCATTTGGGTGAAGCGGGATCCGGTCGCACAGATACGCAGTATTTT. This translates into CSASGHLGEAGSGRTDTQYF.